The 4 T cell receptor beta chains below were found in one sample sequenced in a study of blood T cell repertoires in COVID-19. Profiling relied on immunoSEQ multiplex PCR, and the TCRdb table lists in-frame clones only, not all of them. Of roughly 110,000 clones detected, 81% appear once; the ten largest clones hold less than 11%. Sequencing input: peripheral blood. Source of these receptors: a human donor in a cohort sampled during active COVID-19.

The CDR3 spells CATAGGGDTIYF. The CDR3 region has the DNA TGTGCCACCGCGGGGGGAGGGGACACCATATATTTT. The J gene is TRBJ1-3, the V gene TRBV6-6; D might be TRBD1 (5 bases). Deletions cut 10 bases from V and 8 bases from J, with 15 bases between. This CDR3 is built from 12 residues. Germline V CDR1 and CDR2: MNHNY, SVGAGI (reference sequence).

This clone came up a few times. The chain recombines TRBV6-5 with TRBJ2-3; 9 bases fit TRBD2. Germline assignment: CDR1 MNHEY and CDR2 SVGAGI. The length of the CDR3 is 14 residues. Losses at the gene ends were 4 bases for V and 5 bases for J; bases not matched to a gene: 4. CDR3 nucleotide sequence: TGTGCCAGCAGTTCCGCGGGAGGGGTAGATACGCAGTATTTT. This gives the protein CASSSAGGVDTQYF.

The chain employs TRBV5-4 and TRBJ2-5; D remains ambiguous. Trimming cost V 1 base and J 5 bases, with 9 bases left between them. The germline V gene has CDR1 SGHNT and CDR2 YYREEE (reference sequence). The CDR3 covers 13 residues. CDR3 amino acids: CASSLMQYETQYF. CDR3 nucleotide sequence: TGTGCCAGCAGCTTGATGCAGTATGAGACCCAGTACTTC. The full variable domain, its missing parts supplied by reference TRBV5-4 and TRBJ2-5, is ETGVTQSPTHLIKTRGQQVTLRCSSQSGHNTVSWYQQALGQGPQFIFQYYREEENGRGNFPPRFSGLQFPNYSSELNVNALELDDSALYLCASSLMQYETQYFGPGTRLLVL.

This chain joins TRBV5-1 and TRBJ1-2; TRBD1 aligns across 8 bases. Germline lookup yields CDR1 SGHRS and CDR2 YFSETQ. CDR3 length equals 15 residues. V gave up 5 bases and J gave up 4 bases; unmatched junction bases: 10. CDR3 sequence (DNA): TGCGCCAGCAGAGTAACCCAGGGGGCTGGCTATGGCTACACCTTC. Translated: CASRVTQGAGYGYTF.